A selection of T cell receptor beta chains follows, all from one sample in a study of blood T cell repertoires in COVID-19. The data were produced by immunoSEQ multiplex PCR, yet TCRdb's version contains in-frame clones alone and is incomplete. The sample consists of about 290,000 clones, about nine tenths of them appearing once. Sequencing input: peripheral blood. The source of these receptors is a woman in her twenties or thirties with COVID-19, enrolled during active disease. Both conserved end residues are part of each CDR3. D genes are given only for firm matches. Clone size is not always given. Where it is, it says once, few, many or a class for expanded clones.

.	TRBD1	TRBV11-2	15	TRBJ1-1	CASSLEPGGATEAFF	TGTGCCAGCAGCTTAGAGCCAGGGGGTGCCACTGAAGCTTTCTTT
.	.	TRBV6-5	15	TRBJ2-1	CASSPFGTNYNEQFF	TGTGCCAGCAGTCCCTTTGGGACAAATTACAATGAGCAGTTCTTC
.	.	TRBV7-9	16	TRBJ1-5	CASSLMDKMSNQPQHF	TGTGCCAGCAGCTTGATGGACAAGATGAGCAATCAGCCCCAGCATTTT
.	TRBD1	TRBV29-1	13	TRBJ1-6	CSAHQGDNSPLHF	TGCAGCGCCCACCAGGGGGACAATTCACCCCTCCACTTT
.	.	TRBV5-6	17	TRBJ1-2	CASSLKVGALQNYGYTF	TGTGCCAGCAGCTTGAAAGTGGGAGCCTTACAAAACTATGGCTACACCTTC
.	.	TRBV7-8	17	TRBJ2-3	CASGRPRGRGVLDTQYF	TGTGCCAGCGGGAGGCCGCGAGGCAGAGGGGTTCTGGATACGCAGTATTTT
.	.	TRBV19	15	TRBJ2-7	CASSMGTLGTYEQYF	TGTGCCAGTAGTATGGGGACACTCGGGACCTACGAGCAGTACTTC
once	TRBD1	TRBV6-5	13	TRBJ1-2	CASYPGTGIGYTF	TGTGCCAGTTACCCGGGGACAGGGATAGGCTACACCTTC
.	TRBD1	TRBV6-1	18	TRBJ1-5	CASSEARTGSPGNQPQHF	TGTGCCAGCAGTGAAGCAAGGACAGGGAGTCCGGGCAATCAGCCCCAGCATTTT
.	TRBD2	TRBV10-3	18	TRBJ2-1	CAISGGLAGLSSYNEQFF	TGTGCCATCAGTGGCGGACTAGCGGGGTTAAGCTCCTACAATGAGCAGTTCTTC
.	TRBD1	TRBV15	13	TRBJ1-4	CATSPQGDEKLFF	TGTGCCACCAGCCCACAGGGGGATGAAAAACTGTTTTTT
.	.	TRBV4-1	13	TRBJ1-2	CASSHTGDYGYTF	TGCGCCAGCAGCCACACAGGAGATTATGGCTACACCTTC
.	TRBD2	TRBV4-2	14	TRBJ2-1	CASRGDLTYNEQFF	TGTGCCAGCCGGGGGGATCTTACCTACAATGAGCAGTTCTTC
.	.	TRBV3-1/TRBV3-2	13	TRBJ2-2	CASSRVPTGELFF	TGTGCCAGCAGTCGCGTTCCCACCGGGGAGCTGTTTTTT
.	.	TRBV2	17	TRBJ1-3	CASGGEGRKGSGNTIYF	TGTGCCAGCGGTGGGGAGGGACGGAAGGGCTCTGGAAACACCATATATTTT
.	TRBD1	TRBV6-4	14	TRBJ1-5	CASNPQGAGQPQHF	TGTGCCAGCAATCCACAGGGGGCGGGGCAGCCCCAGCATTTT
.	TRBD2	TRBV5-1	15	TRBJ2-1	CASKPGLATRNEQFF	TGCGCCAGCAAACCGGGACTAGCGACGAGGAATGAGCAGTTCTTC
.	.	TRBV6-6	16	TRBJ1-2	CASSYSNDGANYGYTF	TGTGCCAGCAGTTACTCGAATGACGGAGCGAACTATGGCTACACCTTC
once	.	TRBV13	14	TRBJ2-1	CASSRTLSGDEQFF	TGTGCCAGCAGCCGTACCCTCTCGGGGGATGAGCAGTTCTTC
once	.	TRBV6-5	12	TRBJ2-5	CASTRQVGTQYF	TGTGCCAGCACAAGACAGGTGGGGACCCAGTACTTC
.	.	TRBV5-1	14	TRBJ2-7	CASSLGLLEDEQYF	TGCGCCAGCAGCTTGGGTCTACTCGAGGACGAGCAGTACTTC
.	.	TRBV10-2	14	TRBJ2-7	CATHSGDSSYEQYF	TGCGCCACCCATAGCGGGGACAGCTCCTACGAGCAGTACTTC
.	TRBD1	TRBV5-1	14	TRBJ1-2	CASSLGQALYGYTF	TGCGCCAGCAGCTTAGGACAGGCTCTCTATGGCTACACCTTC
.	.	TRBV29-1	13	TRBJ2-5	CSVDPRAGRAQYF	TGCAGCGTTGATCCACGGGCAGGGCGAGCCCAGTACTTC
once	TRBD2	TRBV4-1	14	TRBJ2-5	CASSLPGGTETQYF	TGCGCCAGCAGCCTTCCGGGGGGTACGGAGACCCAGTACTTC
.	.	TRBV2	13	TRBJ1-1	CASSLGGGTEAFF	TGTGCCAGCAGTCTTGGGGGGGGCACTGAAGCTTTCTTT
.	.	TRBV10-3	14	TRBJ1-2	CATSLSRGDYGYTF	TGTGCCACGTCCCTCTCTCGGGGGGACTATGGCTACACCTTC
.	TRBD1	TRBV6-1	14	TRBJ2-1	CASSDSNRGNEQFF	TGTGCCAGCAGTGATTCTAACAGGGGAAATGAGCAGTTCTTC
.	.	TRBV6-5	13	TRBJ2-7	CASSYGPSYEQYF	TGTGCCAGCAGTTACGGCCCTTCCTACGAGCAGTACTTC
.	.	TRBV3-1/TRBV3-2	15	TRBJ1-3	CASSQQGYSRNTIYF	TGTGCCAGCAGCCAACAGGGATACTCGCGAAACACCATATATTTT
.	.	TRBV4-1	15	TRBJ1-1	CASSQVHSEFYEAFF	TGCGCCAGCAGCCAAGTCCATTCGGAGTTTTACGAAGCTTTCTTT
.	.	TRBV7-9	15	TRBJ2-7	CASSHRQTQSYEQYF	TGTGCCAGCAGCCACCGACAGACACAGTCCTACGAGCAGTACTTC
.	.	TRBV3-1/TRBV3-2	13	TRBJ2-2	CASSPPNTGELFF	TGTGCCAGCAGCCCTCCGAACACCGGGGAGCTGTTTTTT
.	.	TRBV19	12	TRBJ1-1	CASSDSTLISFF	TGTGCCAGTAGTGACAGTACTCTTATATCTTTCTTT
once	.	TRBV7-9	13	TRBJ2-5	CASSRSMEETQYF	TGTGCCAGCAGCCGATCTATGGAAGAGACCCAGTACTTC
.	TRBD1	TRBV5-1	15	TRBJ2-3	CASSSRQGGTDTQYF	TGCGCCAGCAGCTCTCGACAGGGTGGAACAGATACGCAGTATTTT
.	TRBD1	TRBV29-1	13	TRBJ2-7	CSVAGGASYEQYF	TGCAGCGTTGCAGGGGGCGCTTCCTACGAGCAGTACTTC
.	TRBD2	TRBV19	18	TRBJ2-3	CASSIVGLAGGPPDTQYF	TGTGCCAGTAGTATAGTGGGACTAGCGGGGGGGCCGCCAGATACGCAGTATTTT
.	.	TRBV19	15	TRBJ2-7	CASSIAAGALDEQYF	TGTGCCAGTAGTATAGCGGCAGGGGCTCTGGACGAGCAGTACTTC
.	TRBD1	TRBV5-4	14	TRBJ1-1	CASRPQGGFTEAFF	TGTGCCAGCAGGCCACAGGGGGGGTTCACTGAAGCTTTCTTT
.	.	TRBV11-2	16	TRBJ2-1	CASSLRRGPSYNEQFF	TGTGCCAGCAGCTTACGGCGGGGACCCTCCTACAATGAGCAGTTCTTC
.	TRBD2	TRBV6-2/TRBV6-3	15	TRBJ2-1	CASTYGGAYYNEQFF	TGTGCCAGCACTTACGGGGGGGCATACTACAATGAGCAGTTCTTC
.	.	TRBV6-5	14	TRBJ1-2	CASDESNKAEGYTF	TGTGCCAGCGATGAATCGAACAAGGCGGAAGGCTACACCTTC
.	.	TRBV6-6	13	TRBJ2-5	CASRATAQETQYF	TGTGCCAGCAGAGCGACAGCCCAAGAGACCCAGTACTTC
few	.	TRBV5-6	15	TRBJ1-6	CASSLGRGMNSPLHF	TGTGCCAGCAGCTTGGGCCGGGGGATGAATTCACCCCTCCACTTT
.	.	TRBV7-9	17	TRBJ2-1	CASSLGISGSSYNEQFF	TGTGCCAGCAGCTTAGGGATCAGCGGAAGCTCCTACAATGAGCAGTTCTTC
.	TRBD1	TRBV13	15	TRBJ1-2	CASSLRLGQTRGYTF	TGTGCCAGCAGCTTAAGATTGGGACAGACTAGGGGCTACACCTTC
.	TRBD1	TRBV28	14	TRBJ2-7	CASSYDRGPGEQYF	TGTGCCAGCAGTTACGACAGGGGGCCGGGGGAGCAGTACTTC
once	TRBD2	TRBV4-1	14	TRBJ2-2	CASSHSGGSGELFF	TGCGCCAGCAGCCATAGCGGGGGGTCCGGGGAGCTGTTTTTT
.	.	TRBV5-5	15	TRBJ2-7	CASSLGVAVTYEQYF	TGTGCCAGCAGCTTGGGAGTAGCGGTCACCTACGAGCAGTACTTC
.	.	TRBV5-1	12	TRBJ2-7	CASSSPGDEQYF	TGCGCCAGCAGCTCCCCAGGGGACGAGCAGTACTTC
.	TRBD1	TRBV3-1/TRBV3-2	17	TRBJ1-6	CASSRGVPGQRNSPLHF	TGTGCCAGCAGCCGAGGCGTGCCGGGACAGCGAAATTCACCCCTCCACTTT
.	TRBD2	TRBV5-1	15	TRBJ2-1	CASSSGGGSYNEQFF	TGCGCCAGCAGCTCTGGCGGGGGGTCCTACAATGAGCAGTTCTTC
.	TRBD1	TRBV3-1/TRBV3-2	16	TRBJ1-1	CASSQDRWTGNTEAFF	TGTGCCAGCAGCCAAGATAGGTGGACAGGGAACACTGAAGCTTTCTTT
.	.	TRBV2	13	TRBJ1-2	CASPPSANYGYTF	TGTGCCAGCCCTCCGTCCGCTAACTATGGCTACACCTTC
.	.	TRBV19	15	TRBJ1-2	CASSIGPGLTYGYTF	TGTGCCAGTAGTATTGGTCCGGGACTGACGTATGGCTACACCTTC
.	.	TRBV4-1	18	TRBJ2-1	CASSQGTGKLTPYNEQFF	TGCGCCAGCAGCCAAGGCACCGGGAAACTAACCCCCTACAATGAGCAGTTCTTC